This T cell receptor beta chain comes out of a study of OX40 agonist ivuxolimab in advanced cancers. Study overall: Three patients got partial responses; one had hepatocellular carcinoma and two had cutaneous melanoma.

Turning to this clone: Its antigen is currently unknown.

Repertoires were generated with immunoSEQ multiplex PCR, while TCRdb's copy carries only in-frame clones and drops some. The table lists more than 65,000 clones, 89% of them singletons, with approximately 0.4% in the top ten. The CDR3 has 13 amino acids. The V end lost 1 base, the J end lost 4 bases, and 7 bases lay between the germline ends. The V gene's germline CDR1 is KGHSH and CDR2 LQKENI. The study, taken as a whole, reports: In general, CD8+ T cells held more expanded clones than CD4+ did, on average.

This receptor was taken from an adult with an advanced solid tumor such as melanoma, head and neck, liver or kidney cancer. The chain has TRBV18 and TRBJ2-5; a weak D match, TRBD1 (5 bases). Sequences were derived from CD4+ or CD8+ T cells sorted from blood, sampled in a trial of the OX40 agonist ivuxolimab. CDR3 region: CASSPQRGETQYF. The CDR3 region has the DNA TGTGCCAGCTCACCACAAAGGGGAGAGACCCAGTACTTC.